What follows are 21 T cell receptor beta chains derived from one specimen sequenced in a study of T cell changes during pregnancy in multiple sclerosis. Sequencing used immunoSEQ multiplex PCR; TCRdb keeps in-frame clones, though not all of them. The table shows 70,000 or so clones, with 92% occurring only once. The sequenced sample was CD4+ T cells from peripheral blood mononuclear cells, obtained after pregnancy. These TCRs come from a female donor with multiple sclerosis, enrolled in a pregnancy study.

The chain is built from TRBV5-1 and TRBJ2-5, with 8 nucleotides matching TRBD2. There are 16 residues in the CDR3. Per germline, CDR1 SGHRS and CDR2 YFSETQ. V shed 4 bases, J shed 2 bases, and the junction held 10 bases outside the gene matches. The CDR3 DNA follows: TGCGCCAGCAGCCTCAGACTAGCGCAAAGTCAAGAGACCCAGTACTTC. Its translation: CASSLRLAQSQETQYF.

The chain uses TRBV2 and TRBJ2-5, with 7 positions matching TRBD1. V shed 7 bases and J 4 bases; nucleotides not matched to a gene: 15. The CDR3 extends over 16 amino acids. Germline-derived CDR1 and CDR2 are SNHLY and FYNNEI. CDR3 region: CASKTGSVVVGETQYF. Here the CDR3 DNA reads TGTGCCAGCAAGACAGGGTCGGTGGTTGTTGGAGAGACCCAGTACTTC.

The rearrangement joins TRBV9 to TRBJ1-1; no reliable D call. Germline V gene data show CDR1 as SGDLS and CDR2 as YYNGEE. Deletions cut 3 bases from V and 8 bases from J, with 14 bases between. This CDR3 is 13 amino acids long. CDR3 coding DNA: TGTGCCAGCAGCGGTCTACCGGGAGGGGAAGCTTTCTTT. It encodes CASSGLPGGEAFF.

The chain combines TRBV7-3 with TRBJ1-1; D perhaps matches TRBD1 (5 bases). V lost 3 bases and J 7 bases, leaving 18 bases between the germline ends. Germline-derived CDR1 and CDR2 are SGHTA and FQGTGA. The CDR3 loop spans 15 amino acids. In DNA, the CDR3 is TGTGCCAGCAGCTTGGACACAACAACAAGGGGTGAAGCTTTCTTT. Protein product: CASSLDTTTRGEAFF.

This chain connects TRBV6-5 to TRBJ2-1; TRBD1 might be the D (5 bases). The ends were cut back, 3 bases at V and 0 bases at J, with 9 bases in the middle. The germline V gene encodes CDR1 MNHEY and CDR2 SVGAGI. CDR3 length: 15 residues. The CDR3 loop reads CASSYGASSYNEQFF. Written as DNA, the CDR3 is TGTGCCAGCAGTTATGGGGCTTCCTCCTACAATGAGCAGTTCTTC.

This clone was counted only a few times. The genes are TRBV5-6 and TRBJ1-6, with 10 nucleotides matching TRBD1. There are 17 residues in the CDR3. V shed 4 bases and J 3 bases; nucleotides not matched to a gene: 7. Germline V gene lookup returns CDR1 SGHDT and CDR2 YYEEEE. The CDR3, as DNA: TGTGCCAGCAGCCTGGACAGGGGGAACCGCTATAATTCACCCCTCCACTTT. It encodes CASSLDRGNRYNSPLHF.

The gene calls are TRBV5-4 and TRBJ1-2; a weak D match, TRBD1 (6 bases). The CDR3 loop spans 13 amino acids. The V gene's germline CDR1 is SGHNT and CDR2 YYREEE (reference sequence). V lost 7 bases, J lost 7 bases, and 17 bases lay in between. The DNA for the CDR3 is TGTGCCAGCTCCTGGGGGGGCAGGGCTGGCTACACCTTC. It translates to CASSWGGRAGYTF.

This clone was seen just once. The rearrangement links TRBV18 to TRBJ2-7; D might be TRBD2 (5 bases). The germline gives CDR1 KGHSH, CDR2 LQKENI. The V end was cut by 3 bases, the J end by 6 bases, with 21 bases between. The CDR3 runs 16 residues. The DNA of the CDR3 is TGTGCCAGCTCACCCAGTTACGGGATCCAGAGGGCCGAGCAGTACTTC. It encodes CASSPSYGIQRAEQYF. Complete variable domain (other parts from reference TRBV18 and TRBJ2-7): NAGVMQNPRHLVRRRGQEARLRCSPMKGHSHVYWYRQLPEEGLKFMVYLQKENIIDESGMPKERFSAEFPKEGPSILRIQQVVRGDSAAYFCASSPSYGIQRAEQYFGPGTRLTVT.

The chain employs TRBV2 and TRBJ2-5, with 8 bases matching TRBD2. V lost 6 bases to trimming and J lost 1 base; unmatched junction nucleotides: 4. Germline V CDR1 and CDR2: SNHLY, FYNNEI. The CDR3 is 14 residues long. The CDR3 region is CASRSGGTQETQYF. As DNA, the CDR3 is TGTGCCAGCAGGTCGGGGGGGACCCAAGAGACCCAGTACTTC.

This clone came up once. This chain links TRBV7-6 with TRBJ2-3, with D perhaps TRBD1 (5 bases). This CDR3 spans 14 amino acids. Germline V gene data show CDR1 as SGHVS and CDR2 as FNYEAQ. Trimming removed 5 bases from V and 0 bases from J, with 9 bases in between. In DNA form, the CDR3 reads TGTGCCAGCAGCATCGGACACAGCACAGATACGCAGTATTTT. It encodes CASSIGHSTDTQYF. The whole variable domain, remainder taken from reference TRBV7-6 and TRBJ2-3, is GAGVSQSPRYKVTKRGQDVALRCDPISGHVSLYWYRQALGQGPEFLTYFNYEAQQDKSGLPNDRFSAERPEGSISTLTIQRTEQRDSAMYRCASSIGHSTDTQYFGPGTRLTVL.

In nucleotides, the CDR3 is TGTGCCAGCAGCGCGTACCACAGGGCCCCCAATCAGCCCCAGCATTTT. Its translation is CASSAYHRAPNQPQHF. V usage is TRBV27 and J usage is TRBJ1-5; TRBD1 might be the D (6 bases). Germline lookup yields CDR1 MNHEY and CDR2 SMNVEV (reference sequence). The CDR3 contains 16 residues. The V end was cut by 6 bases, the J end by 3 bases, with 18 bases between.

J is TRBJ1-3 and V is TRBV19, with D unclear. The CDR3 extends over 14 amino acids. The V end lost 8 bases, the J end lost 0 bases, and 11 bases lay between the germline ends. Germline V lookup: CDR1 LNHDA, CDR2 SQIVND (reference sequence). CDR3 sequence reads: CASGLGDSGNTIYF. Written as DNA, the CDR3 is TGTGCCAGTGGCCTCGGGGACTCTGGAAACACCATATATTTT.

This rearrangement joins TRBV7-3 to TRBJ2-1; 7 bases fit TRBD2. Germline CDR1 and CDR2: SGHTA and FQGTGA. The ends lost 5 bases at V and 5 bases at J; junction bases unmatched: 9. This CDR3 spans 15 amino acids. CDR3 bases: TGTGCCAGCAGCCCCGCGGGACTACCCCACAATGAGCAGTTCTTC. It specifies CASSPAGLPHNEQFF.

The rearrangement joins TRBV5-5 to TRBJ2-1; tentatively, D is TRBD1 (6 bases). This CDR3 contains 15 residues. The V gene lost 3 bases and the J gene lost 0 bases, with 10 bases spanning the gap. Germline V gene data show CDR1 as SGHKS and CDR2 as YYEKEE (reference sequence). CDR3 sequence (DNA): TGTGCCAGCAGCTCTCAGGGGTTCTCCTACAATGAGCAGTTCTTC. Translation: CASSSQGFSYNEQFF.

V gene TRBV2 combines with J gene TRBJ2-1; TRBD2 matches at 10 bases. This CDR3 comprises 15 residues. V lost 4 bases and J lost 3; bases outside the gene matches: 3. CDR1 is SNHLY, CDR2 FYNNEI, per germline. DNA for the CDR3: TGTGCCAGCAGTGCTACTAGCGGGGTCTACAATGAGCAGTTCTTC. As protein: CASSATSGVYNEQFF. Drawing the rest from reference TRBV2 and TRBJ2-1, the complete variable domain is EPEVTQTPSHQVTQMGQEVILRCVPISNHLYFYWYRQILGQKVEFLVSFYNNEISEKSEIFDDQFSVERPDGSNFTLKIRSTKLEDSAMYFCASSATSGVYNEQFFGPGTRLTVL.

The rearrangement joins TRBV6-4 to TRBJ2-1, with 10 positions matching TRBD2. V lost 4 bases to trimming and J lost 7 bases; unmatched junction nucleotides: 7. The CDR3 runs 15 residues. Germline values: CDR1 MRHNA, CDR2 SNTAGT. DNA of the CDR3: TGTGCCAGCAGTGGGGCTAGCGGGAGTACGAATGAGCAGTTCTTC. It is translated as CASSGASGSTNEQFF.

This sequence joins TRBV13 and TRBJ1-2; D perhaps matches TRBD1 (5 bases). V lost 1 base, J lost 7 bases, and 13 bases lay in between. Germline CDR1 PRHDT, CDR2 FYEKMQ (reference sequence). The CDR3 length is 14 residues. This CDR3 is CASSLVGRGTGYTF. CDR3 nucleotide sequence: TGTGCCAGCAGCTTAGTAGGGAGGGGAACTGGCTACACCTTC.

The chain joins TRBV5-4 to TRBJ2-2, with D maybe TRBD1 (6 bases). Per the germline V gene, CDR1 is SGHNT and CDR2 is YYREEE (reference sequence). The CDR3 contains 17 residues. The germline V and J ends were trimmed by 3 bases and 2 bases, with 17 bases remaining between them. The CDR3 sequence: CASSSYRAPSNTGELFF. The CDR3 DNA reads TGTGCCAGCAGCTCGTACAGGGCCCCTTCTAACACCGGGGAGCTGTTTTTT. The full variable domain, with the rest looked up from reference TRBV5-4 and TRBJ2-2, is ETGVTQSPTHLIKTRGQQVTLRCSSQSGHNTVSWYQQALGQGPQFIFQYYREEENGRGNFPPRFSGLQFPNYSSELNVNALELDDSALYLCASSSYRAPSNTGELFFGEGSRLTVL.

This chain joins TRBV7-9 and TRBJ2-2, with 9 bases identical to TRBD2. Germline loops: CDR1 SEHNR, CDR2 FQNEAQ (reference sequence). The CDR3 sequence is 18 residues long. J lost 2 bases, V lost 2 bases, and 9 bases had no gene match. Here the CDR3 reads CASSLKLLAGLNTGELFF. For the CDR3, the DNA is TGTGCCAGCAGCTTAAAATTGCTAGCGGGGCTTAACACCGGGGAGCTGTTTTTT.

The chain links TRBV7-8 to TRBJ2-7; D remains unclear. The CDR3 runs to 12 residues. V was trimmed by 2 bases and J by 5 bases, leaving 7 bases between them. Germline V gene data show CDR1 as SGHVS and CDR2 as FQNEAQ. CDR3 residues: CASSLQDHEQYF. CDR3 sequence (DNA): TGTGCCAGCAGCTTACAGGATCACGAGCAGTACTTC. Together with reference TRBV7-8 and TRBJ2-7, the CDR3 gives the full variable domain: GAGVSQSPRYKVAKRGQDVALRCDPISGHVSLFWYQQALGQGPEFLTYFQNEAQLDKSGLPSDRFFAERPEGSVSTLKIQRTQQEDSAVYLCASSLQDHEQYFGPGTRLTVT.

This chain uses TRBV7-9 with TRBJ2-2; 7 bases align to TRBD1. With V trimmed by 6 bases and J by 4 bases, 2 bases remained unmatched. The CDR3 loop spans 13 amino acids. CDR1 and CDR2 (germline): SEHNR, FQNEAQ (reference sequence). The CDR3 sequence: CASSWDSTGELFF. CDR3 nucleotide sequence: TGTGCCAGCAGTTGGGACAGCACCGGGGAGCTGTTTTTT.